These 7 T cell receptor beta chains were sequenced from one sample in a study of blood T cells in healthy people across ages. Next came a second PCR, run for about 7 to 12 cycles, which used a sample-barcoded 5' primer along with a J-beta primer mix. TCRdb re-derived calls from the 5' RACE reads in MiXCR, one entry per CDR3 protein. This sample has about 2 million distinct CDR3 sequences, with 49% found just once. The specimen was blood. These receptors were obtained from a woman aged 40 to 55 in good health.

This clonotype has a handful of counts. The chain employs TRBV4-3 and TRBJ2-1, with D perhaps matching TRBD1 (6 bases). Germline CDR1 and CDR2: LGHNA and YSLEER. V was shortened by 4 bases and J by 9 bases, with 13 bases between the two germline ends. The CDR3 totals 13 residues. The CDR3 reads CASSRRGDGEQFF. The CDR3 DNA reads as TGCGCCAGCAGCCGCAGGGGTGACGGTGAGCAGTTCTTC.

The genes are TRBV28 and TRBJ2-3; D is uncertain. The CDR3 is made up of 12 amino acids. The V gene lost 8 bases and the J gene lost 7 bases, with 13 bases spanning the gap. Germline lookup yields CDR1 MDHEN and CDR2 SYDVKM. For the CDR3, the DNA is TGTGCCAGCCAGTCGAGCTGGAATACGCAGTATTTT. It specifies CASQSSWNTQYF.

A few counts support this clonotype. This chain connects TRBV5-1 to TRBJ1-2; 7 nucleotides line up with TRBD1. The V segment lost 0 bases and the J segment 4 bases; nucleotides outside the gene matches: 3. CDR1 and CDR2 from the germline V gene are SGHRS and YFSETQ. This CDR3 region has 14 residues. Here the CDR3 DNA reads TGCGCCAGCAGCTTGGGGGACAGCAGCTATGGCTACACCTTC. Amino acid sequence: CASSLGDSSYGYTF.

This chain uses TRBV4-1 with TRBJ1-2, with D hard to call. Germline CDR1 and CDR2: MGHRA and YSYEKL. V gave up 3 bases and J gave up 6 bases, with 5 bases separating them. The CDR3 totals 11 residues. CDR3 sequence reads: CASSQTDGYTF. The CDR3 region has the DNA TGCGCCAGCAGCCAGACGGATGGCTACACCTTC.

The chain links TRBV6-4 to TRBJ2-3; TRBD2 aligns across 7 bases. Trimming took 10 bases from V and 8 from J; bases not matched to a gene: 15. The CDR3 has 14 amino acids. The germline V gene encodes CDR1 MRHNA and CDR2 SNTAGT. Written as DNA, the CDR3 is TGTGCCACCCGACTAGCCCCAATCACACGTACGCAGTATTTT. Its protein is CATRLAPITRTQYF.

In its sample, this clonotype was seen once. The chain has TRBV3-1 and TRBJ2-5, with TRBD2 identical over 10 bases. This CDR3 spans 16 amino acids. From germline, CDR1 is LGHDT and CDR2 YNNKEL (reference sequence). V lost 4 bases and J lost 5; bases outside the gene matches: 10. CDR3 sequence reads: CASSPESGGAWETQYF. CDR3 coding DNA: TGTGCCAGCAGCCCCGAAAGCGGGGGGGCGTGGGAGACCCAGTACTTC.

The CDR3 spells CASSQDRGRNRGLGGNQPQHF. DNA of the CDR3: TGCGCCAGCAGCCAAGATAGGGGACGAAACAGGGGGCTAGGTGGCAATCAGCCCCAGCATTTT. The chain has TRBV4-3 and TRBJ1-5; 9 bases are shared with TRBD1. Germline V gene sequence: CDR1 LGHNA, CDR2 YSLEER. J was trimmed by 2 bases and V by 0 bases; bases with no gene match: 17. This CDR3 is built from 21 residues.